What follows is one T cell receptor (beta chain) and its context. Its antigen is still unknown. TCRdb's table, derived via immunoSEQ multiplex PCR, lists solely in-frame clones and lacks some. The data show some 2,100,000 clones, with 85% to 95% seen just once and more than 1.5% held by the top ten. CD45RO negativity and positive selection for CCR7 defined naive CD8 cells, a population that excluded terminally differentiated effector memory CD45RA+ cells. This record comes from a study of shared clonotypes between healthy human individuals. The ends lost 5 bases at V and 3 bases at J; junction bases unmatched: 7. CDR1 SGHVS and CDR2 FQNEAQ come from the germline V gene. The CDR3 is 15 residues long. General study points: The small donor group covered limited genetic and exposure diversity. Relative to clonotypes present in all four donors, those not shared had lower generation probabilities.

The sample consisted of naive CD8+ T cells from PBMCs. The chain recombines TRBV7-8 with TRBJ2-7; 10 positions agree with TRBD2. This TCR derives from a man aged 18 to 35 in good health. Some clones in this sample may be carry-over from other donors' samples. In DNA, the CDR3 is TGTGCCAGCAGCGTAGGGACTAGCGCCAACTACGAGCAGTACTTC. It is translated as CASSVGTSANYEQYF.